This T cell receptor beta chain was observed in a study of blood T cell repertoires in COVID-19. Study-level information: Samples of COVID-19 (acute and convalescent) were obtained from the United States, Italy and Spain.

In the original analysis: Amplification with reference gene primers provided the estimates of nucleated cell counts. Using immunoSEQ multiplex PCR, the repertoire was profiled, and TCRdb retains in-frame clones only, with some absent. V, J and clone size derive from that table, while D and trimming were established from the DNA sequence. The sample has more than 200,000 clones; 85% to 90% are singletons. Germline V gives CDR1 SGHKS, CDR2 YYEKEE (reference sequence). Trimming shortened V by 0 bases and J by 8 bases, and 17 bases separated the two germline ends. The CDR3 sequence is 16 residues long. The rearrangement uses TRBV5-5 and TRBJ2-2, with D maybe TRBD2 (6 bases). This sequence originates from a man aged 50 to 60 with acute or convalescent COVID-19. The specimen sequenced was peripheral blood. The CDR3 DNA reads TGTGCCAGCAGCTTGGGCCCCGGACGGGGGTCGGGGGAGCTGTTTTTT. It encodes CASSLGPGRGSGELFF.